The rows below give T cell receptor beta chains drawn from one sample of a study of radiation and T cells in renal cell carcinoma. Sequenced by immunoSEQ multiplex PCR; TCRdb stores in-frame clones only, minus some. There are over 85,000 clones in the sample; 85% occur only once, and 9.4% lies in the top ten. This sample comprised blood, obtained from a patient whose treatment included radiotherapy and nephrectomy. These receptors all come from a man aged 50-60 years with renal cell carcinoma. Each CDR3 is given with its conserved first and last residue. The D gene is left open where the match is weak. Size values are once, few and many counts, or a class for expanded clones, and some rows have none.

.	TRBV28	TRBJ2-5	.	TGTGCCAGCAGTTTAACACAAAAAGGAGAGACCCAGTACTTC	CASSLTQKGETQYF
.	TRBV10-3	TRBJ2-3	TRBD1	TGTGCCATCAACCCCGGGACAGGGGGCTCAGATACGCAGTATTTT	CAINPGTGGSDTQYF
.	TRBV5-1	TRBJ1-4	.	TGCGCCAGCAGCTTGGCTGGGACAATAGATGAAAAACTGTTTTTT	CASSLAGTIDEKLFF
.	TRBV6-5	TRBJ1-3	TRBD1	TGTGCCAGCAGACCGACAGGGGCTGGAAACACCATATATTTT	CASRPTGAGNTIYF
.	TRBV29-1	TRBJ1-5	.	TGCAGCGTAGCAGACGGACTGTTGGGGAATCAGCCCCAGCATTTT	CSVADGLLGNQPQHF
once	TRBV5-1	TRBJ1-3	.	TGCGCCAGCAGCTTGGCACAGAGCTCTGGAAACACCATATATTTT	CASSLAQSSGNTIYF
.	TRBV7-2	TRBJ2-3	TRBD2	TGTGCCAGCAGCTTAAAAGCGGGAGCGGGCACAGATACGCAGTATTTT	CASSLKAGAGTDTQYF
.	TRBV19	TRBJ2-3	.	TGTGCCAGTAGAACTCTCGGGAACACAGATACGCAGTATTTT	CASRTLGNTDTQYF
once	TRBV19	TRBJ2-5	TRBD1	TGTGCCAGTACAGGACAGGTTCAAGGGACCCAGTACTTC	CASTGQVQGTQYF
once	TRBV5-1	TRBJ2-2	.	TGCGCCAGCAGCCTACAAGTGGGGGGCACCGGGGAGCTGTTTTTT	CASSLQVGGTGELFF
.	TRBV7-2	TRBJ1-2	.	TGTGCCAGCAGCTTACTTGACAGCGCAATCTATGGCTACACCTTC	CASSLLDSAIYGYTF
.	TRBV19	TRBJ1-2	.	TGTGCCAGTAGTCCCCCCGACCGTGGCTACACCTTC	CASSPPDRGYTF
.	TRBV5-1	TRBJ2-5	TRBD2	TGCGCCAGCCCTAGCGGGAGGGAGACCCAGTACTTC	CASPSGRETQYF
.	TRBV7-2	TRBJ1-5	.	TGTGCCAGCAGCACAGACAGATTCAATCAGCCCCAGCATTTT	CASSTDRFNQPQHF
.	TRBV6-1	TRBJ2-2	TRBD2	TGTGCCAGCCGGGGACTAACCTTTTCCACCGGGGAGCTGTTTTTT	CASRGLTFSTGELFF
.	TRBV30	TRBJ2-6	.	TGTGCCCGGGGGGGGCAGGGGGCCCCTGGGGCCAACGTCCTGACTTTC	CARGGQGAPGANVLTF
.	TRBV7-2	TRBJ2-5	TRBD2	TGTGCCAGCAGCTCAAATAGCGGGGGGCGAGAGACCCAGTACTTC	CASSSNSGGRETQYF
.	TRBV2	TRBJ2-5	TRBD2	TGTGCCAGCAGTGAACGGGCTAGCGGGATCCAAGAGACCCAGTACTTC	CASSERASGIQETQYF
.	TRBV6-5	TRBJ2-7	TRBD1	TGTGCCAGCAGTTACTCCAGAATAGGACAGGGCGGCGAGCAGTACTTC	CASSYSRIGQGGEQYF
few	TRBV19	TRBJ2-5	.	TGTGCCAGTAGTATAGCCAGGGATTCGGAGACCCAGTACTTC	CASSIARDSETQYF
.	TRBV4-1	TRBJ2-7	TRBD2	TGCGCCAGCAGCCAAGACTCGCGGGAGGGCCTTTACGAGCAGTACTTC	CASSQDSREGLYEQYF
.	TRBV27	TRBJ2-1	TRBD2	TGTGCCAGCAGCCAAGAAGCTAGCGGCTCCTACAATGAGCAGTTCTTC	CASSQEASGSYNEQFF
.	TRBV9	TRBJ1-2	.	TGTGCCAGCAGCTCGACAGCCAACTATGGCTACACCTTC	CASSSTANYGYTF
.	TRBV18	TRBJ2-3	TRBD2	TGTGCCAGCTCACCGAACCCTGACCTAGCGGGAGACCGCAATACGCAGTATTTT	CASSPNPDLAGDRNTQYF
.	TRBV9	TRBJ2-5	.	TGTGCCAGCAGCGTATCCCCTCAAGAGACCCAGTACTTC	CASSVSPQETQYF
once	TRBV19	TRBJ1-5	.	TGTGCCAGTAGTTGGACAGTTCGGGAGCCCCAGCATTTT	CASSWTVREPQHF
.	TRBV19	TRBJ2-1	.	TGTGCCAGTAGTAACACGGGAGCATACGATGAGCAGTTCTTC	CASSNTGAYDEQFF
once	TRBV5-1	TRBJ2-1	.	TGCGCCAGCAGCTCCCATAGCGATATAAAGGACAATGAGCAGTTCTTC	CASSSHSDIKDNEQFF
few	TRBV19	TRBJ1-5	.	TGTGCCACTCTAGAGCCGGGGAGGGGACGGCCCCAGCATTTT	CATLEPGRGRPQHF